A single sample gave rise to the 20 T cell receptor beta chains below, sequenced in a study of cytomegalovirus exposure and HLA in healthy donors. Vbeta (60) and Jbeta (13) primers were used in the PCR. Using immunoSEQ multiplex PCR, the repertoire was profiled, and TCRdb retains in-frame clones only, with some absent. Here the sample spans roughly 88,000 clones, over 60% being singletons. The sample consisted of PBMCs. These receptors were obtained from a man in his thirties or forties in good health and CMV-seropositive.

The genes are TRBV10-3 and TRBJ1-1; 10 nucleotides agree with TRBD1. V lost 7 bases, J lost 2 bases, and 4 bases stayed unmatched. Germline CDR1 and CDR2: ENHRY and SYGVKD. The CDR3 runs 14 residues. CDR3: CAINDRGRNTEAFF. In DNA, the CDR3 is TGTGCCATCAATGACAGGGGGCGCAACACTGAAGCTTTCTTT.

This clone was picked up a small number of times. The V and J genes are TRBV7-9 and TRBJ1-4; 7 bases match TRBD1. Germline loops: CDR1 SEHNR, CDR2 FQNEAQ (reference sequence). CDR3 length: 14 amino acids. With 5 bases clipped from V and 8 bases from J, the junction kept 8 bases outside the gene matches. The CDR3 coding sequence is TGTGCCAGCAGCATCCGACAGGGCGGCGAAAAACTGTTTTTT. Amino acids: CASSIRQGGEKLFF.

This rearrangement joins TRBV5-4 to TRBJ2-7; TRBD2 agrees at 10 bases. The V and J ends lost 1 base and 4 bases, in that order; junction bases with no gene match: 5. This CDR3 is 15 amino acids long. The V gene's germline CDR1 is SGHNT and CDR2 YYREEE (reference sequence). The DNA for the CDR3 is TGTGCCAGCAGCTTGTCTAGCGGGAGAAAGTACGAGCAGTACTTC. Protein product: CASSLSSGRKYEQYF.

This clone appeared a few times. The rearrangement links TRBV7-9 to TRBJ1-2, with a weak D call TRBD1 (6 bases). V dropped 5 bases and J dropped 7 bases, with 17 bases sitting between them. CDR3 length: 14 residues. The germline V gene has CDR1 SEHNR and CDR2 FQNEAQ (reference sequence). The CDR3 region has the DNA TGTGCCAGCAGCGCCACAGGGAGAACTGCTGGCTACACCTTC. This translates into CASSATGRTAGYTF.

V is TRBV21-1 and J is TRBJ1-5. TRBV21-1 has pseudogene status. The CDR3 is made up of 17 amino acids. The CDR3 reads CASSSRRGSSSNQPQHF. The CDR3 DNA reads as TGTGCCAGCAGCTCCCGGAGGGGCTCGTCGAGCAATCAGCCCCAGCATTTT.

This sequence joins TRBV27 and TRBJ2-1; TRBD1 is a possible D gene (6 bases). The CDR3 runs 15 residues. Trimming took 5 bases from V and 2 from J, leaving 13 bases between them. Germline values: CDR1 MNHEY, CDR2 SMNVEV (reference sequence). The CDR3 spells CASSLSGTPYNEQFF. For the CDR3, the DNA is TGTGCCAGCAGTCTGTCTGGGACACCCTACAATGAGCAGTTCTTC.

This chain links TRBV28 with TRBJ2-3; D gene ambiguous. This CDR3 has 12 amino acids. CDR1 is MDHEN and CDR2 is SYDVKM in the germline V gene. V was clipped by 5 bases and J by 8 bases, with 11 bases between them. CDR3 bases: TGTGCCAGCAGTACTACCACGGGTACGCAGTATTTT. Its protein is CASSTTTGTQYF. Drawing the rest from reference TRBV28 and TRBJ2-3, the complete variable domain is DVKVTQSSRYLVKRTGEKVFLECVQDMDHENMFWYRQDPGLGLRLIYFSYDVKMKEKGDIPEGYSVSREKKERFSLILESASTNQTSMYLCASSTTTGTQYFGPGTRLTVL.

The V call is TRBV9, the J call TRBJ1-4; D is uncertain. The CDR3 runs 16 residues. Germline V lookup: CDR1 SGDLS, CDR2 YYNGEE. Trimming left V 0 bases short and J 12 bases short, with 21 bases between. The chain's CDR3 is CASSVVPSNPGEELFF. CDR3 sequence (DNA): TGTGCCAGCAGCGTAGTCCCCTCCAATCCCGGAGAGGAACTGTTTTTT. The whole variable domain, remainder taken from reference TRBV9 and TRBJ1-4, is DSGVTQTPKHLITATGQRVTLRCSPRSGDLSVYWYQQSLDQGLQFLIQYYNGEERAKGNILERFSAQQFPDLHSELNLSSLELGDSALYFCASSVVPSNPGEELFFGSGTQLSVL.

CDR3 sequence (DNA): TGCGCCAGCCGCACGACAGGGGAGCGCGATGGCTACACCTTC. Encoded protein: CASRTTGERDGYTF. The chain joins TRBV4-1 to TRBJ1-2; 8 bases fit TRBD1. The CDR3 totals 14 residues. The ends lost 8 bases at V and 6 bases at J; junction bases unmatched: 11. CDR1 MGHRA and CDR2 YSYEKL come from the germline V gene.

V is TRBV19 and J is TRBJ1-1; D is unresolved. The CDR3 is 14 amino acids. Trimming took 5 bases from V and 3 from J, leaving 13 bases between them. The V gene's germline CDR1 is LNHDA and CDR2 SQIVND (reference sequence). CDR3 amino acids: CASSPRGQDTEAFF. The CDR3 coding sequence is TGTGCCAGTAGTCCGAGAGGTCAAGACACTGAAGCTTTCTTT.

This sequence joins TRBV25-1 and TRBJ1-4, with D maybe TRBD1 (5 bases). Per the germline V gene, CDR1 is MGHDK and CDR2 is SYGVNS. The CDR3 runs 13 residues. The V end was cut by 6 bases, the J end by 8 bases, with 13 bases between. CDR3 in amino acids: CASRGGGEEKLFF. In nucleotides, the CDR3 is TGTGCCAGCAGGGGCGGGGGTGAAGAAAAACTGTTTTTT.

This chain uses TRBV9 with TRBJ1-2; possible D gene TRBD1, 6 bases. Germline CDR1 is SGDLS and CDR2 is YYNGEE. The CDR3 is made up of 14 amino acids. Trimming left V 2 bases short and J 0 bases short, with 8 bases between. The CDR3 loop is CASSVDSSNYGYTF. The CDR3 DNA is TGTGCCAGCAGCGTGGACAGCTCTAACTATGGCTACACCTTC.

The chain employs TRBV7-2 and TRBJ2-7; D unclear. The V gene lost 5 bases and the J gene lost 4 bases, with 12 bases spanning the gap. The CDR3 loop spans 13 amino acids. CDR1 and CDR2 (germline): SGHTA, FQGNSA. The chain's CDR3 is CASSPVVLYEQYF. DNA of the CDR3: TGTGCCAGCAGCCCGGTAGTACTATACGAGCAGTACTTC.

The chain links TRBV7-9 to TRBJ1-2, with 9 bases aligning to TRBD1. CDR3 length equals 15 residues. The germline CDR1 and CDR2 sequences are SEHNR and FQNEAQ (reference sequence). Trimming removed 1 base from V and 8 bases from J; junction bases left unmatched: 8. CDR3 nucleotide sequence: TGTGCCAGCAGCTTAGATGCGACAGGGGGTTTCGGCTACACCTTC. Translating it yields CASSLDATGGFGYTF.

The rearrangement joins TRBV4-1 to TRBJ1-4; a weak D match, TRBD1 (6 bases). The V end lost 0 bases, the J end lost 3 bases, and 11 bases lay between the germline ends. There are 16 residues in the CDR3. CDR1 and CDR2 (germline): MGHRA, YSYEKL. This CDR3 is CASSQDRGTANEKLFF. CDR3 nucleotides: TGCGCCAGCAGCCAAGATAGGGGGACCGCTAATGAAAAACTGTTTTTT.

The chain uses TRBV28 and TRBJ2-1; 8 bases fit TRBD2. The trim removed 5 bases at V and 3 bases at J, leaving 12 bases unmatched. Germline-derived CDR1 and CDR2 are MDHEN and SYDVKM. The CDR3 contains 17 residues. This chain's CDR3 is CASSLGLAQLLYNEQFF. The CDR3, as DNA: TGTGCCAGCAGTCTAGGACTAGCCCAACTCCTCTACAATGAGCAGTTCTTC.

This chain uses TRBV9 with TRBJ2-6; 9 bases align to TRBD1. The ends lost 3 bases at V and 6 bases at J; junction bases unmatched: 10. Germline-derived CDR1 and CDR2 are SGDLS and YYNGEE. This CDR3 contains 17 residues. CDR3 in DNA: TGTGCCAGCAGCGCCCCACAGGGGGCGGACATGGCCAACGTCCTGACTTTC. This translates into CASSAPQGADMANVLTF. Combining the CDR3 with reference TRBV9 and TRBJ2-6 gives the whole variable domain DSGVTQTPKHLITATGQRVTLRCSPRSGDLSVYWYQQSLDQGLQFLIQYYNGEERAKGNILERFSAQQFPDLHSELNLSSLELGDSALYFCASSAPQGADMANVLTFGAGSRLTVL.

The chain recombines TRBV5-1 with TRBJ1-1; D is unclear. The germline CDR1 and CDR2 sequences are SGHRS and YFSETQ. Trimming removed 4 bases from V and 3 bases from J, with 10 bases in between. The CDR3 is 13 residues long. This CDR3 is CASSPMKDTEAFF. For the CDR3, the DNA is TGCGCCAGCAGCCCTATGAAAGACACTGAAGCTTTCTTT.

This chain uses TRBV4-2 with TRBJ2-7; 10 nucleotides agree with TRBD2. This CDR3 has 15 amino acids. The germline gives CDR1 LGHNA, CDR2 YNFKEQ. V was clipped by 4 bases and J by 4 bases; unmatched bases: 7. CDR3 region: CASSPRPSGSYEQYF. Here the CDR3 DNA reads TGTGCCAGCAGCCCTCGGCCTAGCGGGAGTTACGAGCAGTACTTC.

This clone has just a few counts. The V and J genes are TRBV2 and TRBJ2-5, with D hard to call. This CDR3 has 13 amino acids. Germline V gene sequence: CDR1 SNHLY, CDR2 FYNNEI. V was pared by 4 bases and J by 0 bases, with 6 bases between. CDR3: CASSGDYQETQYF. The CDR3 DNA reads as TGTGCCAGCAGTGGTGACTACCAAGAGACCCAGTACTTC.